This T cell receptor beta chain was captured in a study of PD-1 blockade in classical Hodgkin lymphoma. Germline-derived CDR1 and CDR2 are SGHKS and YYEKEE (reference sequence). The CDR3 runs to 13 residues. The V end was cut by 4 bases, the J end by 5 bases, with 12 bases between. This clone was seen once. Assay: immunoSEQ multiplex PCR; the TCRdb copy retains only in-frame clones and omits some. This table holds 55,000 to 75,000 clones, about 92% found once. All patients experienced relapse after autologous stem cell transplantation, and brentuximab vedotin exposure was variable. The receptor was derived from a human donor with classical Hodgkin lymphoma. This chain joins TRBV5-5 and TRBJ1-1; D is uncertain. Sequences were derived from peripheral blood mononuclear cells (PBMCs), sampled at baseline. Here the CDR3 reads CASSHPGRTEAFF. For the CDR3, the DNA is TGTGCCAGCAGCCATCCGGGAAGGACTGAAGCTTTCTTT.